Shown below are 8 T cell receptor beta chains from a single sample sequenced in a study of cytotoxic CD8 clonotypes in ibrutinib-treated CLL. Libraries were prepared by immunoSEQ multiplex PCR; TCRdb keeps only in-frame clonotypes and omits some of them. The data hold tens of thousands of clones, with around nine tenths observed a single time. The input for sequencing was PBMCs, taken after 12 months of ibrutinib treatment. The receptors come from a human donor with chronic lymphocytic leukemia.

This clone was counted a single time. This rearrangement joins TRBV19 to TRBJ1-2; tentative D call: TRBD1 (6 bases). Germline CDR1 is LNHDA and CDR2 is SQIVND (reference sequence). Deletions cut 9 bases from V and 3 bases from J, with 17 bases between. The CDR3 is 14 residues long. This CDR3 is CASGRGGSDYGYTF. The CDR3 nucleotides read TGTGCCAGCGGGAGGGGGGGTTCAGACTATGGCTACACCTTC.

The rearrangement links TRBV6-6 to TRBJ1-4, with D possibly matching TRBD1 (5 bases). This CDR3 comprises 15 residues. Germline lookup yields CDR1 MNHNY and CDR2 SVGAGI (reference sequence). V lost 5 bases to trimming and J lost 3 bases, with 13 bases between them. The CDR3 DNA reads as TGTGCCAGCAGTACCGGCAGGGAGGCTAATGAAAAACTGTTTTTT. The encoded protein is CASSTGREANEKLFF.

This chain links TRBV7-3 with TRBJ2-2, with 8 positions matching TRBD2. The germline gives CDR1 SGHTA, CDR2 FQGTGA. The CDR3 has 16 amino acids. V lost 4 bases to trimming and J lost 8 bases; unmatched junction nucleotides: 12. The CDR3 coding sequence is TGTGCCAGCAGCTACGTGGGAGCGGGAGAGCATGGGGAGCTGTTTTTT. Its translation: CASSYVGAGEHGELFF.

J is TRBJ1-3 and V is TRBV7-9; no clear D gene. Per the germline V gene, CDR1 is SEHNR and CDR2 is FQNEAQ (reference sequence). CDR3 size: 16 residues. Trimming pared 5 bases from V and 3 bases from J, leaving 17 bases between. The CDR3 DNA reads as TGTGCCAGCAGCATCGGCTTGGGGAATGGTGGAAACACCATATATTTT. Its translation is CASSIGLGNGGNTIYF.

The rearrangement links TRBV25-1 to TRBJ1-3; D is unclear. The V gene's germline CDR1 is MGHDK and CDR2 SYGVNS. The CDR3 loop spans 14 amino acids. V was trimmed by 3 bases and J by 0 bases, leaving 6 bases between them. CDR3 DNA: TGTGCCAGCAGTGAGGGGAGCTCTGGAAACACCATATATTTT. Amino acids: CASSEGSSGNTIYF.

This sequence joins TRBV19 and TRBJ2-7; D tentatively fits TRBD1 or TRBD2 (5 bases each). V was pared by 1 base and J by 2 bases, with 18 bases between. The CDR3 length is 17 residues. Germline CDR1 LNHDA, CDR2 SQIVND (reference sequence). The CDR3 loop is CASSIAPGGMGAYEQYF. In DNA, the CDR3 is TGTGCCAGTAGTATAGCTCCCGGAGGAATGGGGGCCTACGAGCAGTACTTC.

Here the CDR3 DNA reads TGTGCCAGCAGCCAATCGCGGGGAGATAGTCGTGAGCAGTTCTTC. Amino acid sequence: CASSQSRGDSREQFF. The chain links TRBV4-2 to TRBJ2-1; tentative D call: TRBD2 (6 bases). V was shortened by 2 bases and J by 9 bases, with 17 bases between the two germline ends. The germline gives CDR1 LGHNA, CDR2 YNFKEQ. The CDR3 is made up of 15 amino acids.

The chain recombines TRBV7-6 with TRBJ2-2; D gene uncertain. V was cut by 2 bases and J by 0 bases, with 4 bases left in between. The CDR3 is made up of 14 amino acids. Germline V gene sequence: CDR1 SGHVS, CDR2 FNYEAQ. CDR3 sequence reads: CASSLNPNTGELFF. The CDR3 bases are TGTGCCAGCAGCTTAAATCCGAACACCGGGGAGCTGTTTTTT.